The sequence of this T cell receptor (beta chain) was determined in a study of T cells in Graves' hyperthyroidism and ophthalmopathy. The germline gives CDR1 DFQATT, CDR2 SNEGSKA (reference sequence). Trimming pared 2 bases from V and 10 bases from J, leaving 8 bases between. The CDR3 has 10 residues. RNA transcripts provided the source from which TCR beta CDR3 regions were amplified. During a first-round RT-PCR of the TCR CDR3, the HTBI primer set was used. TCRdb processed the multiplex PCR reads anew with MiXCR; each CDR3 protein has one entry. Seen here are roughly 93,000 distinct CDR3 sequences, approximately 42% observed once, and the top ten hold about 9.4%. Study observations and caveats: Ophthalmopathy was told apart from stable hyperthyroidism by a 13 V-J model.

The hyperthyroidism was newly diagnosed and had lasted under 2 months; the patients were aged 18 to 65. Concerning this clonotype: The antigen is undetermined.

The TCR comes from a young woman with Graves' hyperthyroidism. The rearrangement joins TRBV20-1 to TRBJ1-1; perhaps TRBD1 as D (5 bases). Sequencing was done on a sample of peripheral blood or thyroid tissue (not recorded which). CDR3 coding DNA: TGCAGTGCTAGATCGGGGGGAGCTTTCTTT. The encoded protein is CSARSGGAFF.